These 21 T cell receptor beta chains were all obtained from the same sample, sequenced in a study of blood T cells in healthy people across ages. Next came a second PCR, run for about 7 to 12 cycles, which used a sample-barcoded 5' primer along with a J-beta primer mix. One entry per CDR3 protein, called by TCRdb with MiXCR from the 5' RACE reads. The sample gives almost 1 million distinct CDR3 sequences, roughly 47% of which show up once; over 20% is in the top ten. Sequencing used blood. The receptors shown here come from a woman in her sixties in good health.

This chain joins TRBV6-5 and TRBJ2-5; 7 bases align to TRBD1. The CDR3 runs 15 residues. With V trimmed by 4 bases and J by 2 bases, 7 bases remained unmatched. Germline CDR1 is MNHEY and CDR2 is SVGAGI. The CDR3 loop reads CASSSTGTDQETQYF. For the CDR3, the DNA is TGTGCCAGCAGTTCAACCGGGACAGATCAAGAGACCCAGTACTTC.

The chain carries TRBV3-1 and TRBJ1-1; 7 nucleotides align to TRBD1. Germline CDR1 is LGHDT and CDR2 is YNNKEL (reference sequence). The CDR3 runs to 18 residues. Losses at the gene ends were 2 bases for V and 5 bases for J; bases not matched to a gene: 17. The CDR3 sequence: CASSQPNRQGLGKTEAFF. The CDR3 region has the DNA TGTGCCAGCAGCCAACCCAACCGACAGGGCCTGGGAAAGACTGAAGCTTTCTTT.

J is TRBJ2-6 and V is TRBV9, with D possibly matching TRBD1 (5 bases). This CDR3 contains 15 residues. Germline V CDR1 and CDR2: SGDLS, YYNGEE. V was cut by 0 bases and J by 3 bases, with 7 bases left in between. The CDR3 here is CASSVEGVGANVLTF. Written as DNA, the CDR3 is TGTGCCAGCAGCGTAGAAGGGGTTGGGGCCAACGTCCTGACTTTC.

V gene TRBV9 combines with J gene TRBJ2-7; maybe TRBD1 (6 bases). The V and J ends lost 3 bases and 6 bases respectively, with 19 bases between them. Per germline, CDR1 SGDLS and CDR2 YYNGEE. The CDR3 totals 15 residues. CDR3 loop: CASSESGDTTTEQYF. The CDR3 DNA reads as TGTGCCAGCAGCGAATCAGGGGACACTACTACCGAGCAGTACTTC.

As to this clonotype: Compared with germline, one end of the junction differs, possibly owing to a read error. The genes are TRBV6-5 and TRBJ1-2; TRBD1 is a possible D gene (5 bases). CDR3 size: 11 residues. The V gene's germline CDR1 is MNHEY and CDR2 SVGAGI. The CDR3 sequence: CASEYGGRKFF. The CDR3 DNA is TGTGCCAGCGAATATGGGGGTAGGAAGTTCTTC.

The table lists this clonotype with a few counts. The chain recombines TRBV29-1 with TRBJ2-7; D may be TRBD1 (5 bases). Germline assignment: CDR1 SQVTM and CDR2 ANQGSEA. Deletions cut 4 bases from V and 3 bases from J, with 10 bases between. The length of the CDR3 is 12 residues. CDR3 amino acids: CSVVADSYEQYF. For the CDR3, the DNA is TGCAGCGTTGTGGCCGACAGCTACGAGCAGTACTTC.

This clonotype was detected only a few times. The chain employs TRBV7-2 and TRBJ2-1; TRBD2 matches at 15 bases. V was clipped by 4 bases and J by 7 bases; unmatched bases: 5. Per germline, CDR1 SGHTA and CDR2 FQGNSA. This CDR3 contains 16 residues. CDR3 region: CASSSGLAGGENEQFF. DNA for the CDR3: TGTGCCAGCAGCTCCGGACTAGCGGGAGGGGAAAATGAGCAGTTCTTC. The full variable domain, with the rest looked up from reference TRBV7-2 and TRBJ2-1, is GAGVSQSPSNKVTEKGKDVELRCDPISGHTALYWYRQSLGQGLEFLIYFQGNSAPDKSGLPSDRFSAERTGGSVSTLTIQRTQQEDSAVYLCASSSGLAGGENEQFFGPGTRLTVL.

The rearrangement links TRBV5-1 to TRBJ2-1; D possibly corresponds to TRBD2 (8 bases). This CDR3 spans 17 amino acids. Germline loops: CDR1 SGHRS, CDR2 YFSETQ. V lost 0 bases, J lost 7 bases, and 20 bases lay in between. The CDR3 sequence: CASSLGQGSGRSNEQFF. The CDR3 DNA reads TGCGCCAGCAGCTTGGGACAGGGCAGCGGGAGAAGTAATGAGCAGTTCTTC. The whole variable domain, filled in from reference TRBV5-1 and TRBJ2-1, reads KAGVTQTPRYLIKTRGQQVTLSCSPISGHRSVSWYQQTPGQGLQFLFEYFSETQRNKGNFPGRFSGRQFSNSRSEMNVSTLELGDSALYLCASSLGQGSGRSNEQFFGPGTRLTVL.

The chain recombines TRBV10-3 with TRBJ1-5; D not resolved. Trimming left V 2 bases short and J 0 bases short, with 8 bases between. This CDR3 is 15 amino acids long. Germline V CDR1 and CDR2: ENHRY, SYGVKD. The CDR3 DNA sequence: TGTGCCATCAGTGAGGGTCAAGATAGCAATCAGCCCCAGCATTTT. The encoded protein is CAISEGQDSNQPQHF.

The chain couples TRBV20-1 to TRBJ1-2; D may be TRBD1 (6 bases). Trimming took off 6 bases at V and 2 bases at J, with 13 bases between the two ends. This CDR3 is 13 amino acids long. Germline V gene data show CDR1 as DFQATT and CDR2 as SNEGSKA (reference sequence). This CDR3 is CSAPRGGNYGYTF. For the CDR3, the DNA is TGCAGTGCCCCAAGGGGGGGGAACTATGGCTACACCTTC.

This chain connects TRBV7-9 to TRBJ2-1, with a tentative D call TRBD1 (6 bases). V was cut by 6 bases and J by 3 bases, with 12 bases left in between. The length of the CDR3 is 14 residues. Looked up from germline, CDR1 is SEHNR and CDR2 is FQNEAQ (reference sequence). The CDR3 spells CASRDGTNYNEQFF. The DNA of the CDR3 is TGTGCCAGCAGAGATGGGACAAACTACAATGAGCAGTTCTTC.

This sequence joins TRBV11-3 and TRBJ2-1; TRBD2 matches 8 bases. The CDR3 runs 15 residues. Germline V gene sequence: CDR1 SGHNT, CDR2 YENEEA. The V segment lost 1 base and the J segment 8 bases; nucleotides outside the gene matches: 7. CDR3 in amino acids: CASSLAGLANHEQFF. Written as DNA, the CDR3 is TGTGCCAGCAGCTTAGCAGGACTAGCTAACCATGAGCAGTTCTTC.

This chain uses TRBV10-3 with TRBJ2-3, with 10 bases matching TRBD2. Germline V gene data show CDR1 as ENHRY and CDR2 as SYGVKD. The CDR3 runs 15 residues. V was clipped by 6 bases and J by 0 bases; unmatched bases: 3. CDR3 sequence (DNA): TGTGCCATCAGGTCACTAGCGGGAAGCACAGATACGCAGTATTTT. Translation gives CAIRSLAGSTDTQYF.

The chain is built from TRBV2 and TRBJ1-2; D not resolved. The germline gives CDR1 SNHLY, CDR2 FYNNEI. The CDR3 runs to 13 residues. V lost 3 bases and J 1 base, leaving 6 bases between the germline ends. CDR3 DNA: TGTGCCAGCAGTGATCAGATTAACTATGGCTACACCTTC. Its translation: CASSDQINYGYTF.

The CDR3, as DNA: TGTGCCATAGGGGGGGGAAGTACACAAGAGACCCAGTACTTC. Translated: CAIGGGSTQETQYF. The chain carries TRBV10-3 and TRBJ2-5; perhaps TRBD2 as D (7 bases). The CDR3 is made up of 14 amino acids. Germline assignment: CDR1 ENHRY and CDR2 SYGVKD. Between the trimmed V and J ends, which lost 9 bases and 2 bases, there was a span of 16 bases.

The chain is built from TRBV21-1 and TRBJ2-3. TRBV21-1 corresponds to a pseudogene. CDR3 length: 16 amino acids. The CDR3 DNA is TGTGCCAGCAGCAAAGGGTCGGCAGGAAGGTCGGATACGCAGTATTTT. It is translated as CASSKGSAGRSDTQYF.

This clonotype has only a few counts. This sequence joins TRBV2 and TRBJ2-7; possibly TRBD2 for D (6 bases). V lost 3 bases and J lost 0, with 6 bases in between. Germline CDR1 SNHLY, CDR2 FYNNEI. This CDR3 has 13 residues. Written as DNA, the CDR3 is TGTGCCAGCAGTGAGCGGGGCTCCTACGAGCAGTACTTC. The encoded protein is CASSERGSYEQYF.

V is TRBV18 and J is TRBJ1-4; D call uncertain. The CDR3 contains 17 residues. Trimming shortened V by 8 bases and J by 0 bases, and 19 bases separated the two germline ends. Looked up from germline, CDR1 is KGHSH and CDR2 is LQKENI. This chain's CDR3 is CASTRIKLIATNEKLFF. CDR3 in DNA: TGTGCCAGCACCCGGATTAAACTAATCGCAACTAATGAAAAACTGTTTTTT.

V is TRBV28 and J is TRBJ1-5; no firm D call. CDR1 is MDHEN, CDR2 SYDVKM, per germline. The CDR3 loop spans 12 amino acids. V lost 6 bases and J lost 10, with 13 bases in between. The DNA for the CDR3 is TGTGCCAGCAGACCCGTCTCGGGACCCCAGCATTTT. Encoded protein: CASRPVSGPQHF.

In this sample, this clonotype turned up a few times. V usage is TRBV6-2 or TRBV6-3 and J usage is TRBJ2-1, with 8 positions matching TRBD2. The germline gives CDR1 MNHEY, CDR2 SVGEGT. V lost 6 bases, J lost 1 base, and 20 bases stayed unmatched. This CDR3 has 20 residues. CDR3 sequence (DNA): TGTGCCAGCAGACATCTCCTCGCGGGAGGAACCCGGACGTCCTACAATGAGCAGTTCTTC. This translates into CASRHLLAGGTRTSYNEQFF.

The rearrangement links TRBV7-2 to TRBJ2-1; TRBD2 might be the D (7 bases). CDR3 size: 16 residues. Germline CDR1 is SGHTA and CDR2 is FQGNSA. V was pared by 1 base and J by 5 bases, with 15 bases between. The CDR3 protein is CASSLVGGAANNEQFF. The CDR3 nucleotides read TGTGCCAGCAGCTTAGTTGGGGGGGCCGCCAACAATGAGCAGTTCTTC.